The source of this T cell receptor (beta chain) is a study of T cell responses to AZD1222 COVID-19 vaccine. Combined were second doses at about 4 or about 12 weeks. This clone has a handful of counts. Its antigen is not identified. Sequencing was performed with immunoSEQ multiplex PCR; in TCRdb, only in-frame clones are kept and a portion is missing. The data show fewer than 90,000 clones, approximately 91% seen once. The study, taken as a whole, reports: Recipients of two AZD1222 doses showed rising Spike-specific TCR breadth and depth.

The source was peripheral blood, collected 28 days after the second AZD1222 dose. The receptor's source is an adult who received the AZD1222 COVID-19 vaccine.

The CDR3 reads CASSDGPSGGGSPLHF. The CDR3 nucleotides read TGTGCCAGCAGTGACGGGCCGTCAGGGGGAGGTTCACCCCTCCACTTT. V gene TRBV6-4 combines with J gene TRBJ1-6; TRBD1 aligns across 7 bases. Per germline, CDR1 MRHNA and CDR2 SNTAGT. Unmatched junction bases numbered 10, after V lost 2 bases and J lost 9 bases. The CDR3 has 16 residues.